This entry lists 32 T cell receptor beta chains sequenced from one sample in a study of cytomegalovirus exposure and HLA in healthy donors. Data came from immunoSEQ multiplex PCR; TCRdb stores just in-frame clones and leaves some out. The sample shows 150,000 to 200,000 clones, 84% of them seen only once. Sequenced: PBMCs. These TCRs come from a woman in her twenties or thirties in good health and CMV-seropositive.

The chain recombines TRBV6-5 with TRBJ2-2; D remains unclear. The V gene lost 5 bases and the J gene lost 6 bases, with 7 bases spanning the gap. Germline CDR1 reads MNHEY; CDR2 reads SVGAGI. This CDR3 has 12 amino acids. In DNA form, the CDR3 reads TGTGCCAGCAGTCTACGGGCCGGGGAGCTGTTTTTT. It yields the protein CASSLRAGELFF.

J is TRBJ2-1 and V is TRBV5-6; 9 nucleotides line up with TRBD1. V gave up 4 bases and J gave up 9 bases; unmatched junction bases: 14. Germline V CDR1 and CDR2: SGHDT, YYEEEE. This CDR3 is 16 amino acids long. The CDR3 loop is CASSPPHRGLLGEQFF. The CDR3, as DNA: TGTGCCAGCAGCCCCCCCCACAGGGGGCTTTTAGGTGAGCAGTTCTTC.

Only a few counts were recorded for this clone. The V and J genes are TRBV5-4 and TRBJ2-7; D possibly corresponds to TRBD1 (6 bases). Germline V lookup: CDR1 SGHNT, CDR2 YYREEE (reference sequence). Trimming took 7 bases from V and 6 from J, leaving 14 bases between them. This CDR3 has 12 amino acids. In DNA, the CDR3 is TGTGCCAGCCGTCAGGGGCCCAGCGAGCAGTACTTC. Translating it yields CASRQGPSEQYF.

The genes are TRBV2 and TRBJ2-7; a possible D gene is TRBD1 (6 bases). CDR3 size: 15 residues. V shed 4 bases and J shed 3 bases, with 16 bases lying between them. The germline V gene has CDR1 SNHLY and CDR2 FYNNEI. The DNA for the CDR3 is TGTGCCAGCAGTGTTTTTGGGGGCTCTAACTACGAGCAGTACTTC. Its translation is CASSVFGGSNYEQYF.

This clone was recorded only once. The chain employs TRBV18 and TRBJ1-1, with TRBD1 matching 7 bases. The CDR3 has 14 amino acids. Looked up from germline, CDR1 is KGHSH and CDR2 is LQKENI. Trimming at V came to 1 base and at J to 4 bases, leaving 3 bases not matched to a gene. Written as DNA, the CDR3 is TGTGCCAGCTCACCACAGGGGGACAGCACTGAAGCTTTCTTT. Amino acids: CASSPQGDSTEAFF.

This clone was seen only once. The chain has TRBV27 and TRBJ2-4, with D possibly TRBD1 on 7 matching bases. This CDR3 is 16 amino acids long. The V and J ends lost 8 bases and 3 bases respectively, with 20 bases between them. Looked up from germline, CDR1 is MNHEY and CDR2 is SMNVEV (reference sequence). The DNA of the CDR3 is TGTGCCAGCGGTGAAATGCAGGGGGGTCTCAAAAACATTCAGTACTTC. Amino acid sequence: CASGEMQGGLKNIQYF.

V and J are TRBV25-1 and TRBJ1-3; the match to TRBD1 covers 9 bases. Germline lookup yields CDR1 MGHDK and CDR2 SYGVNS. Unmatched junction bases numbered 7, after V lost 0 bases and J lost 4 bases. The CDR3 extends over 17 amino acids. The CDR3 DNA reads TGTGCCAGCAGTGAATATCCCCTACAGGGGGCAGGAAACACCATATATTTT. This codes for CASSEYPLQGAGNTIYF. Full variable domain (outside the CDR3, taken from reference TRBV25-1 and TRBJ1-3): EADIYQTPRYLVIGTGKKITLECSQTMGHDKMYWYQQDPGMELHLIHYSYGVNSTEKGDLSSESTVSRIRTEHFPLTLESARPSHTSQYLCASSEYPLQGAGNTIYFGEGSWLTVV.

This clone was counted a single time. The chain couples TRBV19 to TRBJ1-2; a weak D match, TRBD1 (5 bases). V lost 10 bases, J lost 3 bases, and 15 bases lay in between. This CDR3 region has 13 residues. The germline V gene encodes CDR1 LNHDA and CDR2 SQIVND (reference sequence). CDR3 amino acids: CATRGPLDYGYTF. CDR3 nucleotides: TGTGCCACAAGGGGTCCTTTGGACTATGGCTACACCTTC.

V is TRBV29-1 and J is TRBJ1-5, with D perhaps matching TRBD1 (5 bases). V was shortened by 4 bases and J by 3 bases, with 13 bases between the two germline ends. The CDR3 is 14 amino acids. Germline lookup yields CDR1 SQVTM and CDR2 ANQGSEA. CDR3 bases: TGCAGCGTTGGGGGAGGGGATCTCAATCAGCCCCAGCATTTT. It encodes CSVGGGDLNQPQHF.

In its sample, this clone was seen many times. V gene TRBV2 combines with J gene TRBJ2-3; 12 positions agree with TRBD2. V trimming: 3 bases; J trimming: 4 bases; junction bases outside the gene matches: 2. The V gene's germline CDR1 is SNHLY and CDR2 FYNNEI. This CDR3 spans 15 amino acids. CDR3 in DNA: TGTGCCAGCAGTGAGACTAGCGGGAGCGCAGATACGCAGTATTTT. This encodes CASSETSGSADTQYF.

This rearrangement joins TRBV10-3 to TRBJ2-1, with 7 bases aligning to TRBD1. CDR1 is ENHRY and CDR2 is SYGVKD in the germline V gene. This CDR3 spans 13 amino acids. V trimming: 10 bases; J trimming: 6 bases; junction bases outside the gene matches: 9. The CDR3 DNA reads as TGTGCCACCTTCCGGGACAGTCGCAATGAGCAGTTCTTC. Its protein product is CATFRDSRNEQFF.

CDR3 protein: CASSLESGQGTRAFF. The DNA of the CDR3 is TGCGCCAGCAGCTTGGAATCTGGACAGGGGACTCGGGCTTTCTTT. This chain connects TRBV5-1 to TRBJ1-1; the match to TRBD1 covers 9 bases. The CDR3 loop spans 15 amino acids. Per germline, CDR1 SGHRS and CDR2 YFSETQ. The junction had 11 bases not matched to a gene; V was cut back by 0 bases and J by 11 bases.

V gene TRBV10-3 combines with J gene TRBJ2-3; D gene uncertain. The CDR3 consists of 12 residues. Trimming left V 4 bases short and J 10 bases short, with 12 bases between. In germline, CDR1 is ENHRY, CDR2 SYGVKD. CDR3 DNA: TGTGCCATCAGTGGCTCCGAGGTGGCGCAGTATTTT. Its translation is CAISGSEVAQYF.

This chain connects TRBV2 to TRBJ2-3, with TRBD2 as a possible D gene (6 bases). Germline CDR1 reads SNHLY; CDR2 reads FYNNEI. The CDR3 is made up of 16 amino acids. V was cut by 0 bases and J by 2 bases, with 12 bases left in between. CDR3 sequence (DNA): TGTGCCAGCAGTGAAGCAACGGGACTGAACACAGATACGCAGTATTTT. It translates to CASSEATGLNTDTQYF.

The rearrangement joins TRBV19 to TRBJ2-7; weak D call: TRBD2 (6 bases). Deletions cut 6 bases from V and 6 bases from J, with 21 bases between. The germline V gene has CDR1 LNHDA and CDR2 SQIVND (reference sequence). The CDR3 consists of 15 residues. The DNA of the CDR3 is TGTGCCAGTAGGACTAGTCTTTACGGATTGGGCGAGCAGTACTTC. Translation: CASRTSLYGLGEQYF.

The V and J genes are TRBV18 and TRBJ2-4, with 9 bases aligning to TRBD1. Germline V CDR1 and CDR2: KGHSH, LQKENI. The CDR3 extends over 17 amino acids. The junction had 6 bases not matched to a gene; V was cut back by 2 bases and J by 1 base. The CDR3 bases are TGTGCCAGCTCACCAACCGGGACAGGGACGGCCAAAAACATTCAGTACTTC. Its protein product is CASSPTGTGTAKNIQYF.

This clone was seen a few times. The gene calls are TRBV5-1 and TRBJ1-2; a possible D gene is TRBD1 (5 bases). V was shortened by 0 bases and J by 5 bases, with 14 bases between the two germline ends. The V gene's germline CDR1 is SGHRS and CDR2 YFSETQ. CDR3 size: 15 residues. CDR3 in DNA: TGCGCCAGCAGCTTGGAGTGGGGACTTGGTTATGGCTACACCTTC. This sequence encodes CASSLEWGLGYGYTF.

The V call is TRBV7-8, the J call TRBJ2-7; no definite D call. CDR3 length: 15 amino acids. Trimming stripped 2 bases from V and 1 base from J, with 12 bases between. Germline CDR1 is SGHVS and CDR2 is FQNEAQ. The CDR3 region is CASSLYLVGSYEQYF. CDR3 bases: TGTGCCAGCAGCTTATATCTTGTCGGTTCCTACGAGCAGTACTTC.

The CDR3 region has the DNA TGTGCCAGCAGTTCTGCCCCCACGGGGATCTACGAGCAGTACTTC. Protein product: CASSSAPTGIYEQYF. The chain has TRBV6-5 and TRBJ2-7, with D possibly TRBD2 on 5 matching bases. Germline CDR1 is MNHEY and CDR2 is SVGAGI. V shed 4 bases and J shed 3 bases, with 16 bases lying between them. The CDR3 totals 15 residues.

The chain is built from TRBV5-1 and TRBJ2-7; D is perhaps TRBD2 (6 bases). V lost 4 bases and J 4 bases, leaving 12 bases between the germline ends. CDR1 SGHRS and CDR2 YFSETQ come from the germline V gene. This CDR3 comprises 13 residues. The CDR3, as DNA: TGCGCCAGCAGCCCGGGGGTGGGATACGAGCAGTACTTC. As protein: CASSPGVGYEQYF. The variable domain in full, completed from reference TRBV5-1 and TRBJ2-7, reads KAGVTQTPRYLIKTRGQQVTLSCSPISGHRSVSWYQQTPGQGLQFLFEYFSETQRNKGNFPGRFSGRQFSNSRSEMNVSTLELGDSALYLCASSPGVGYEQYFGPGTRLTVT.

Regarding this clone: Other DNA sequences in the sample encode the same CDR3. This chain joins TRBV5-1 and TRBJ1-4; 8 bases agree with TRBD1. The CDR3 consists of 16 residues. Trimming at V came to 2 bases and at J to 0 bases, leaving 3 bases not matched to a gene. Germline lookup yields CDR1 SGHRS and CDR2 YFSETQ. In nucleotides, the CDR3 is TGCGCCAGCAGCTTAGGACAGGGTGCAACTAATGAAAAACTGTTTTTT. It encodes CASSLGQGATNEKLFF.

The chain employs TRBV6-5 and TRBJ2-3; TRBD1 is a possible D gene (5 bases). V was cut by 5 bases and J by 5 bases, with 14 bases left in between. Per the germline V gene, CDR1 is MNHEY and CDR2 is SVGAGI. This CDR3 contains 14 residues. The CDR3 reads CASSPLGREDTQYF. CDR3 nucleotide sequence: TGTGCCAGCAGTCCCTTGGGGCGCGAAGATACGCAGTATTTT.

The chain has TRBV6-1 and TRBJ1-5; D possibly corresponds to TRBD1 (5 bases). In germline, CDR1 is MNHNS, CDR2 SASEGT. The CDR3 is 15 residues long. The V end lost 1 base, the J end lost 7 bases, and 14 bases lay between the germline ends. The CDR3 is CASSEGAGNLQPQHF. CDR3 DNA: TGTGCCAGCAGTGAAGGGGCAGGGAATTTGCAGCCCCAGCATTTT.

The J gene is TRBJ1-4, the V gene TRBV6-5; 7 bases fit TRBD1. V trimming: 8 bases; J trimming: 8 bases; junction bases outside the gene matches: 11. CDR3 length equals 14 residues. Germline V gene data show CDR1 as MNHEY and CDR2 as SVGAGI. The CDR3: CASRSTGTGEKLFF. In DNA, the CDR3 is TGTGCCAGCCGATCGACAGGGACGGGAGAAAAACTGTTTTTT.

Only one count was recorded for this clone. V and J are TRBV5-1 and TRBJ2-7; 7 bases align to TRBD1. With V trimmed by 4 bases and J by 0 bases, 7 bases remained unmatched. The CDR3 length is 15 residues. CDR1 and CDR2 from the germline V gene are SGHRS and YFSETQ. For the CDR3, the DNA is TGCGCCAGCAGCACAAGACAGGGCCTCTCCTACGAGCAGTACTTC. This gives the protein CASSTRQGLSYEQYF. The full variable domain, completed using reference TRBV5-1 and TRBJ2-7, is KAGVTQTPRYLIKTRGQQVTLSCSPISGHRSVSWYQQTPGQGLQFLFEYFSETQRNKGNFPGRFSGRQFSNSRSEMNVSTLELGDSALYLCASSTRQGLSYEQYFGPGTRLTVT.

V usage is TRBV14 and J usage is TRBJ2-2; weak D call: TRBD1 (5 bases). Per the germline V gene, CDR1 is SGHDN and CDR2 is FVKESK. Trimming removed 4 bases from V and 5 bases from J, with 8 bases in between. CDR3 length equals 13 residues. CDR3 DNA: TGTGCCAGCAGCCTACACAGGACCGGGGAGCTGTTTTTT. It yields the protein CASSLHRTGELFF.

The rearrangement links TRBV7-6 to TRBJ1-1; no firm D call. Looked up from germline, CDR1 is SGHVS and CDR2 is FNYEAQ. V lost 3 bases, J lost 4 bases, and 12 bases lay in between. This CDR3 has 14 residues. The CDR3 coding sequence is TGTGCCAGCAGCTTGGAGGGTGCGTTCACTGAAGCTTTCTTT. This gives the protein CASSLEGAFTEAFF.

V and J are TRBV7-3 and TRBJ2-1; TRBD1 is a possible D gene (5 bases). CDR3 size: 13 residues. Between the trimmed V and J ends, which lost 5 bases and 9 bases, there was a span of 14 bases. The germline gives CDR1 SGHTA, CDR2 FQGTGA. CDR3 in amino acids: CASSRTGSGEQFF. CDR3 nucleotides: TGTGCCAGCAGCCGAACAGGATCTGGTGAGCAGTTCTTC.

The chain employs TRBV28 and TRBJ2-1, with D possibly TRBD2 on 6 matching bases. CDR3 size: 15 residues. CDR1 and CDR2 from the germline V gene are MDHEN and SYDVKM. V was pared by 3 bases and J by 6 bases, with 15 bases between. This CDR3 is CASSFKWDWSNEQFF. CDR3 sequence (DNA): TGTGCCAGCAGTTTTAAGTGGGACTGGAGCAATGAGCAGTTCTTC.

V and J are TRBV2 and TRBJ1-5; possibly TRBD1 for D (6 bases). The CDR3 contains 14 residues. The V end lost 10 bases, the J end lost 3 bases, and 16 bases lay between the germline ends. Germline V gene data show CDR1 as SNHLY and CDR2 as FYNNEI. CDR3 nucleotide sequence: TGTGCCACGACAGGTGGACAAAACAATCAGCCCCAGCATTTT. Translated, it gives CATTGGQNNQPQHF.

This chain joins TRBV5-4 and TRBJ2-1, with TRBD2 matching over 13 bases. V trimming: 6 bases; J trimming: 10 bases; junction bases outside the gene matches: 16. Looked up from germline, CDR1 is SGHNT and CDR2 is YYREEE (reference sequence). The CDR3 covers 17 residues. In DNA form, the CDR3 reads TGTGCCAGCACCGCGGCCCCTACTAGCGGGAGGGCCCGGGAGCAGTTCTTC. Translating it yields CASTAAPTSGRAREQFF.

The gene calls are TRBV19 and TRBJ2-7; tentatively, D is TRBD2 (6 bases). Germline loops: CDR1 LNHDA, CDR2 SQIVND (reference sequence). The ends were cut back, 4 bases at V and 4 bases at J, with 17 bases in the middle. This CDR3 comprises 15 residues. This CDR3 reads CASSTQHQGGYEQYF. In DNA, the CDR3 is TGTGCCAGTAGTACCCAGCACCAAGGAGGGTACGAGCAGTACTTC.